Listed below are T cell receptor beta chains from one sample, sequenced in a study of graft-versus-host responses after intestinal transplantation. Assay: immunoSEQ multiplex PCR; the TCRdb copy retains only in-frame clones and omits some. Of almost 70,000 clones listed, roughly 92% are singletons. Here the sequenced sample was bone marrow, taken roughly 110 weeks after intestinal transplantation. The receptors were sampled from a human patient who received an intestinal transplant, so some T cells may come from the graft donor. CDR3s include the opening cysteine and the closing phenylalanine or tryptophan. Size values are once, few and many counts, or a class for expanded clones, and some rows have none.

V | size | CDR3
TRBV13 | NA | CASSPGGSVSPLHF
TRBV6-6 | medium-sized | CASSYSGQNYGYTF
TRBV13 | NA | CASSSRQGVRNEQFF
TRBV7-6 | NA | CASSQGSHNEKLFF
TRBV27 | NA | CASSDWTGGLREQYF
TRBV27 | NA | CASSLSSRQYEQYF
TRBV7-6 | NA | CASSFGTRGSQETQYF
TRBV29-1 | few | CSGERGDTQYF
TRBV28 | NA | CASSVPGLAADTQYF
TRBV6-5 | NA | CASSFRGTEAFF
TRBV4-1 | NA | CASSQVGGRKNQPQHF
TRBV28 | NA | CASSLGQDYEQYF
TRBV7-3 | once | CASSSAAGPQYF
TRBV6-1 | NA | CASTPDGNYGYTF
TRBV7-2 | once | CASSSNRGYQPQHF
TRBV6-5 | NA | CASARANQPQHF
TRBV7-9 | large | CASSRTLEAFF
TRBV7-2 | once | CASSYSTGETQYF
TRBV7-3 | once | CASSSEKQETQYF
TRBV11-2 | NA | CASRPPGISYEQYF
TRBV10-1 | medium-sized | CASSEGQGASPLHF
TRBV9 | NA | CASSVTGREYEQFF
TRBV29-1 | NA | CSVRLAVNYEQYF
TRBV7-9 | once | CASSPPGQINSPLHF